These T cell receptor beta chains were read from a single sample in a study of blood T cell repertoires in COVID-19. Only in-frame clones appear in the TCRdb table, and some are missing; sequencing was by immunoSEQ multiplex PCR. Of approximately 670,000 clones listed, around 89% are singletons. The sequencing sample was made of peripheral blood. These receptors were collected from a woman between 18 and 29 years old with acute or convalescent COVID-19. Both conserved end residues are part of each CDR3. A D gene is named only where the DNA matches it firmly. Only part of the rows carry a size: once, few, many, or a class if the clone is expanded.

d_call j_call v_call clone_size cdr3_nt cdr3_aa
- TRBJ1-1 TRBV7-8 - TGTGCCAGCAGCTCGACAGTGAACACTGAAGCTTTCTTT CASSSTVNTEAFF
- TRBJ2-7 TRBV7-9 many TGTGCCAGCAGCTTTACGGGACAAACCTACGAGCAGTACTTC CASSFTGQTYEQYF
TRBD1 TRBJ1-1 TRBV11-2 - TGTGCCAGCAGCTTAGGGACAGGTCTTGGGGGAGCTTTCTTT CASSLGTGLGGAFF
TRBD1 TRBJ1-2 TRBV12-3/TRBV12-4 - TGTGCCACCGCACGGACAGGGGGCTATGGCTACACCTTC CATARTGGYGYTF
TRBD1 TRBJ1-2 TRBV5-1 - TGCGCCAGCAGCTTCCAGGGGGACTATGGCTACACCTTC CASSFQGDYGYTF
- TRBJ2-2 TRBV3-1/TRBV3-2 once TGTGCCAGCAGCCAAGGCACTCGCCACGAGGAGGTTTGGACCGGGGAGCTGTTTTTT CASSQGTRHEEVWTGELFF
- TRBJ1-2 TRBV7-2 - TGTGCCAGCAGCTTATTCCCTCAGTCACCCGATGGCTACACCTTC CASSLFPQSPDGYTF
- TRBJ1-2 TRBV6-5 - TGTGCCAGCACCTCGACTCGGAGCTATGGCTACACCTTC CASTSTRSYGYTF
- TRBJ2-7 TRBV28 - TGTGCCAGCAGTTTAAGTCAGGGTGCCCACGAGCAGTACTTC CASSLSQGAHEQYF
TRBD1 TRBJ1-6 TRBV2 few TGTGCCAGCAGGGACAGGTCACCCCTCCACTTT CASRDRSPLHF
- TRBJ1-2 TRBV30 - TGTGCCTGGAGTTTCTCTAACTATGGCTACACCTTC CAWSFSNYGYTF
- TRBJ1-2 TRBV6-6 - TGTGCCAGCAGTTATGGGGGGGCCGCCTATGGCTACACCTTC CASSYGGAAYGYTF
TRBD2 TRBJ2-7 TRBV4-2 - TGTGCCAGCAGCCAAGCTAGTAGCGGGGGCCACTACGAGCAGTACTTC CASSQASSGGHYEQYF
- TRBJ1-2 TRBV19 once TGTGCCAGTAGTCAAACTCCTGCCAACTATGGCTACACCTTC CASSQTPANYGYTF